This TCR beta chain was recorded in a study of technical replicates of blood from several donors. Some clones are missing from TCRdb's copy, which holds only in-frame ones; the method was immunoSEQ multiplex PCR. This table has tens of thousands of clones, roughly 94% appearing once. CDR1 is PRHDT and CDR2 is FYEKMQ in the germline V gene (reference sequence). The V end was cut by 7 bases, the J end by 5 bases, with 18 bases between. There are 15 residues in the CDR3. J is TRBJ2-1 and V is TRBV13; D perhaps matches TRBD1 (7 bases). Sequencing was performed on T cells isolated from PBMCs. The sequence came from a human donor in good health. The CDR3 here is CASNLLGRGDNEQFF. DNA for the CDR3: TGTGCCAGCAACCTGTTGGGCAGGGGGGACAATGAGCAGTTCTTC. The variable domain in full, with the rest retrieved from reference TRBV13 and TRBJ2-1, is AAGVIQSPRHLIKEKRETATLKCYPIPRHDTVYWYQQGPGQDPQFLISFYEKMQSDKGSIPDRFSAQQFSDYHSELNMSSLELGDSALYFCASNLLGRGDNEQFFGPGTRLTVL.